What follows are 29 T cell receptor beta chains derived from one specimen sequenced in a study of blood T cell repertoires in COVID-19. Some clones are missing from TCRdb's copy, which holds only in-frame ones; the method was immunoSEQ multiplex PCR. The sample has around 190,000 clones, 70% to 85% seen once. Material for sequencing was peripheral blood. The receptors here all came from a human donor in a cohort sampled during active COVID-19.

This sequence joins TRBV6-1 and TRBJ1-6; D is possibly TRBD1 (6 bases). The CDR3 contains 16 residues. Germline CDR1 and CDR2: MNHNS and SASEGT. Trimming took 0 bases from V and 6 from J, leaving 12 bases between them. CDR3 sequence (DNA): TGTGCCAGCAGTGAAGCGCAGGGGAGCGGTAATTCACCCCTCCACTTT. Protein: CASSEAQGSGNSPLHF.

This chain uses TRBV2 with TRBJ2-1, with 12 bases identical to TRBD1. Germline CDR1 is SNHLY and CDR2 is FYNNEI. V was clipped by 6 bases and J by 9 bases; unmatched bases: 9. The CDR3 spans 15 residues. The CDR3 loop reads CASRESGTGGFEQFF. CDR3 in DNA: TGTGCCAGCAGAGAGTCCGGGACAGGGGGCTTTGAGCAGTTCTTC.

This sequence joins TRBV11-2 and TRBJ1-1; weak D call: TRBD1 (6 bases). The length of the CDR3 is 18 residues. V lost 2 bases and J lost 1, with 20 bases in between. Looked up from germline, CDR1 is SGHAT and CDR2 is FQNNGV. The CDR3 nucleotides read TGTGCCAGCAGCTTAAGGTTAAACAGGGTATTAGGGAACACTGAAGCTTTCTTT. This codes for CASSLRLNRVLGNTEAFF.

This rearrangement joins TRBV29-1 to TRBJ2-7; D perhaps matches TRBD1 (6 bases). The germline V gene encodes CDR1 SQVTM and CDR2 ANQGSEA. The CDR3 is made up of 13 amino acids. V lost 7 bases and J lost 6, with 19 bases in between. In DNA, the CDR3 is TGCAGCGGTCGGGACACCGGGCTGTCCGAGCAGTACTTC. Its protein is CSGRDTGLSEQYF.

The chain links TRBV6-1 to TRBJ1-2, with D possibly TRBD1 on 6 matching bases. The CDR3 covers 15 residues. Germline V gene sequence: CDR1 MNHNS, CDR2 SASEGT. The V end lost 0 bases, the J end lost 4 bases, and 12 bases lay between the germline ends. The CDR3 loop is CASSEAGGGSYGYTF. DNA for the CDR3: TGTGCCAGCAGTGAAGCAGGGGGAGGGAGCTATGGCTACACCTTC.

V usage is TRBV5-8 and J usage is TRBJ2-5; the D gene is possibly TRBD1 (5 bases). The germline CDR1 and CDR2 sequences are SGHTS and YDEGEE. Trimming removed 3 bases from V and 1 base from J, with 7 bases in between. This CDR3 is 13 amino acids long. The DNA for the CDR3 is TGTGCCAGCAGCTGGGGCCTCCAAGAGACCCAGTACTTC. This sequence encodes CASSWGLQETQYF.

The genes are TRBV5-4 and TRBJ2-2; TRBD2 is a possible D gene (6 bases). Per germline, CDR1 SGHNT and CDR2 YYREEE (reference sequence). V dropped 7 bases and J dropped 2 bases, with 9 bases sitting between them. This CDR3 region has 13 residues. CDR3: CASSGGNTGELFF. CDR3 bases: TGTGCCAGCTCCGGGGGAAACACCGGGGAGCTGTTTTTT.

The chain has TRBV9 and TRBJ1-1, with TRBD1 matching over 11 bases. The length of the CDR3 is 14 residues. The junction had 3 bases not matched to a gene; V was cut back by 4 bases and J by 4 bases. Germline V gene lookup returns CDR1 SGDLS and CDR2 YYNGEE. Here the CDR3 reads CASSPGTGGTEAFF. CDR3 bases: TGTGCCAGCAGCCCAGGGACAGGGGGCACTGAAGCTTTCTTT.

The chain uses TRBV23-1 and TRBJ2-5, with 10 bases aligning to TRBD1. TRBV23-1 is noted as an ORF with a role that remains uncertain. The CDR3 is 19 residues long. J was trimmed by 5 bases and V by 2 bases; bases with no gene match: 17. The CDR3 nucleotides are TGCGCCAGCAGTCAAACAACTATAGGGGACAGGGGCTTCTGGGAGACCCAGTACTTC. Protein: CASSQTTIGDRGFWETQYF.

This sequence joins TRBV29-1 and TRBJ2-2, with 7 bases matching TRBD1. Germline-derived CDR1 and CDR2 are SQVTM and ANQGSEA. V lost 7 bases, J lost 5 bases, and 10 bases stayed unmatched. The CDR3 extends over 14 amino acids. The CDR3 nucleotides read TGCAGCGCTGGGCGACAGGGTGAGACCGGGGAGCTGTTTTTT. Translating gives CSAGRQGETGELFF.

The chain carries TRBV7-6 and TRBJ1-2; D may be TRBD1 (5 bases). The CDR3 length is 15 residues. The germline V and J ends were trimmed by 1 base and 0 bases, with 9 bases remaining between them. Germline V lookup: CDR1 SGHVS, CDR2 FNYEAQ. The CDR3 loop is CASSLETGPNYGYTF. The CDR3, as DNA: TGTGCCAGCAGCTTAGAAACAGGCCCTAACTATGGCTACACCTTC.

The sample holds many counts of this clone. The rearrangement joins TRBV6-1 to TRBJ1-5; no definite D call. Germline V lookup: CDR1 MNHNS, CDR2 SASEGT. V was clipped by 3 bases and J by 7 bases, with 10 bases between them. This CDR3 region has 13 residues. The CDR3 DNA reads TGTGCCAGCAGTGACGGTCCTTCCCAGCCCCAGCATTTT. Protein sequence: CASSDGPSQPQHF.

This CDR3 reads CASSLLVGAGANVLTF. CDR3 bases: TGTGCCAGCAGCTTGCTTGTGGGAGCTGGGGCCAACGTCCTGACTTTC. This sequence joins TRBV5-6 and TRBJ2-6, with D possibly TRBD2 on 5 matching bases. V shed 1 base and J shed 2 bases, with 10 bases lying between them. The CDR3 contains 16 residues. Per germline, CDR1 SGHDT and CDR2 YYEEEE.

This sequence joins TRBV12-5 and TRBJ2-1; D is unclear. The V end lost 0 bases, the J end lost 12 bases, and 24 bases lay between the germline ends. Germline-derived CDR1 and CDR2 are LGHNT and FRNRAP. The CDR3 totals 17 residues. In nucleotides, the CDR3 is TGTGCTAGTGGTTTGGTACTTGGATCAGGTAGAACAATGGGGCAGTTCTTC. Amino acid sequence: CASGLVLGSGRTMGQFF. The full variable domain, with the rest looked up from reference TRBV12-5 and TRBJ2-1, is DARVTQTPRHKVTEMGQEVTMRCQPILGHNTVFWYRQTMMQGLELLAYFRNRAPLDDSGMPKDRFSAEMPDATLATLKIQPSEPRDSAVYFCASGLVLGSGRTMGQFFGPGTRLTVL.

This chain connects TRBV7-6 to TRBJ2-6, with a possible D match to TRBD1 (6 bases). The germline gives CDR1 SGHVS, CDR2 FNYEAQ. This CDR3 region has 15 residues. Between the trimmed V and J ends, which lost 6 bases and 2 bases, there was a span of 11 bases. CDR3 in DNA: TGTGCCAGCAGTTCCCCAGGGGCTGGGGCCAACGTCCTGACTTTC. The encoded protein is CASSSPGAGANVLTF. The whole variable domain, filled in from reference TRBV7-6 and TRBJ2-6, reads GAGVSQSPRYKVTKRGQDVALRCDPISGHVSLYWYRQALGQGPEFLTYFNYEAQQDKSGLPNDRFSAERPEGSISTLTIQRTEQRDSAMYRCASSSPGAGANVLTFGAGSRLTVL.

This clone was found a few times. This chain joins TRBV11-2 and TRBJ2-5; D remains unclear. The germline gives CDR1 SGHAT, CDR2 FQNNGV. Deletions cut 3 bases from V and 2 bases from J, with 10 bases between. The CDR3 length is 14 residues. The CDR3 DNA reads TGTGCCAGCAGCTTCCCCGGAGTTCAAGAGACCCAGTACTTC. Translation gives CASSFPGVQETQYF.

The chain carries TRBV12-3 or TRBV12-4 and TRBJ1-3; a weak D match, TRBD1 (6 bases). The germline V and J ends were trimmed by 7 bases and 4 bases, with 11 bases remaining between them. The CDR3 runs to 13 residues. CDR3 sequence (DNA): TGTGCCAGCATCCGGGGGGGCGGAAACACCATATATTTT. It specifies CASIRGGGNTIYF.

The J gene is TRBJ2-1, the V gene TRBV7-9, with TRBD1 matching 7 bases. Germline trimming cut 5 bases from V and 1 base from J; bases unmatched to any gene: 8. Germline CDR1 reads SEHNR; CDR2 reads FQNEAQ (reference sequence). This CDR3 region has 16 residues. CDR3 nucleotide sequence: TGTGCCAGCAGCCCACAGGGGTTGGTATCCTACAATGAGCAGTTCTTC. Protein: CASSPQGLVSYNEQFF. The entire variable domain, with the rest obtained from reference TRBV7-9 and TRBJ2-1, is as follows: DTGVSQNPRHKITKRGQNVTFRCDPISEHNRLYWYRQTLGQGPEFLTYFQNEAQLEKSRLLSDRFSAERPKGSFSTLEIQRTEQGDSAMYLCASSPQGLVSYNEQFFGPGTRLTVL.

The V gene is TRBV5-5, the J gene TRBJ1-2, with D possibly matching TRBD1 (5 bases). Germline assignment: CDR1 SGHKS and CDR2 YYEKEE (reference sequence). Deletions cut 6 bases from V and 2 bases from J, with 17 bases between. There are 15 residues in the CDR3. CDR3 in DNA: TGTGCCAGCAACAGCCCCAATCGGGGGAACTATGGCTACACCTTC. Protein product: CASNSPNRGNYGYTF.

The chain is built from TRBV30 and TRBJ1-3; TRBD1 matches 11 bases. The V segment lost 1 base and the J segment 3 bases; nucleotides outside the gene matches: 2. The length of the CDR3 is 15 residues. CDR1 is GTSNPN and CDR2 is SVGIG in the germline V gene (reference sequence). CDR3 residues: CAWSAGTGGGNTIYF. For the CDR3, the DNA is TGTGCCTGGAGTGCCGGGACAGGGGGTGGAAACACCATATATTTT.

The chain combines TRBV9 with TRBJ2-7, with D perhaps matching TRBD1 (6 bases). CDR3 length: 13 residues. Germline V CDR1 and CDR2: SGDLS, YYNGEE. Between the trimmed V and J ends, which lost 3 bases and 3 bases, there was a span of 10 bases. As DNA, the CDR3 is TGTGCCAGCAGCGCCGGACAGCTCTACGAGCAGTACTTC. Translating it yields CASSAGQLYEQYF. The variable domain in full, with the rest retrieved from reference TRBV9 and TRBJ2-7, is DSGVTQTPKHLITATGQRVTLRCSPRSGDLSVYWYQQSLDQGLQFLIQYYNGEERAKGNILERFSAQQFPDLHSELNLSSLELGDSALYFCASSAGQLYEQYFGPGTRLTVT.

The V and J genes are TRBV25-1 and TRBJ1-1; D call uncertain. The CDR3 covers 14 residues. CDR1 is MGHDK and CDR2 is SYGVNS in the germline V gene. The germline V and J ends were trimmed by 1 base and 5 bases, with 11 bases remaining between them. This CDR3 reads CASSESGIGTEAFF. CDR3 sequence (DNA): TGTGCCAGCAGTGAATCGGGAATAGGGACTGAAGCTTTCTTT.

The J gene is TRBJ1-2, the V gene TRBV5-4, with a tentative D call TRBD1 (6 bases). Germline lookup yields CDR1 SGHNT and CDR2 YYREEE (reference sequence). Trimming shortened V by 0 bases and J by 6 bases, and 12 bases separated the two germline ends. The CDR3 extends over 14 amino acids. As DNA, the CDR3 is TGTGCCAGCAGCTTGGATGAGACAGGTCATGGCTACACCTTC. This sequence encodes CASSLDETGHGYTF.

The rearrangement uses TRBV7-9 and TRBJ2-7; 13 bases are a match to TRBD2. V lost 1 base and J lost 3; bases outside the gene matches: 6. Germline assignment: CDR1 SEHNR and CDR2 FQNEAQ (reference sequence). This CDR3 comprises 17 residues. The CDR3 DNA reads as TGTGCCAGCAGCTTAGGCACGGGGACTAGCGGGGTCTACGAGCAGTACTTC. This encodes CASSLGTGTSGVYEQYF.

The rearrangement links TRBV7-2 to TRBJ2-7; 13 bases match TRBD2. Germline assignment: CDR1 SGHTA and CDR2 FQGNSA. Trimming at V came to 5 bases and at J to 3 bases, leaving 7 bases not matched to a gene. This CDR3 is built from 16 residues. The CDR3 DNA reads as TGTGCCAGCAGCCCCTGGACTAGCGGGGGTAGCTACGAGCAGTACTTC. Protein: CASSPWTSGGSYEQYF. The full variable domain, in which reference TRBV7-2 and TRBJ2-7 provide the parts outside the CDR3, is GAGVSQSPSNKVTEKGKDVELRCDPISGHTALYWYRQSLGQGLEFLIYFQGNSAPDKSGLPSDRFSAERTGGSVSTLTIQRTQQEDSAVYLCASSPWTSGGSYEQYFGPGTRLTVT.

This clone was recorded once. The CDR3 region has the DNA TGTGCCAGCAGCCCTGCGGGCTCTGGAAACACCATATATTTT. This translates into CASSPAGSGNTIYF. The chain uses TRBV9 and TRBJ1-3; D uncertain. The V and J ends lost 4 bases and 0 bases respectively, with 8 bases between them. The CDR3 has 14 residues. CDR1 and CDR2 from the germline V gene are SGDLS and YYNGEE.

This clone was seen only a few times. The J gene is TRBJ1-6, the V gene TRBV2; TRBD1 is a possible D gene (5 bases). Trimming pared 7 bases from V and 11 bases from J, leaving 15 bases between. Germline lookup yields CDR1 SNHLY and CDR2 FYNNEI. The CDR3 is 13 residues long. CDR3 sequence reads: CASIGVRAAPLHF. In nucleotides, the CDR3 is TGTGCCAGCATCGGCGTCAGGGCTGCACCCCTCCACTTT.

The chain carries TRBV19 and TRBJ1-2; weak D call: TRBD1 (5 bases). Looked up from germline, CDR1 is LNHDA and CDR2 is SQIVND (reference sequence). V was shortened by 5 bases and J by 4 bases, with 14 bases between the two germline ends. CDR3 length: 14 residues. The CDR3 spells CASSPEEGFYGYTF. The DNA for the CDR3 is TGTGCCAGTAGTCCCGAGGAGGGGTTCTATGGCTACACCTTC.

This chain uses TRBV6-5 with TRBJ2-7, with no clear D. Trimming shortened V by 5 bases and J by 5 bases, and 13 bases separated the two germline ends. This CDR3 has 13 residues. Germline loops: CDR1 MNHEY, CDR2 SVGAGI. The CDR3 region is CASSPMVADEQYF. DNA for the CDR3: TGTGCCAGCAGTCCGATGGTGGCAGACGAGCAGTACTTC.